This T cell receptor (beta chain) emerged from a study of T-cell reconstitution after alpha-beta-depleted transplantation in children. Trimming left V 3 bases short and J 3 bases short, with 11 bases between. The CDR3 spans 14 residues. Germline V gene lookup returns CDR1 LGHNA and CDR2 YSLEER. Unique molecular identifiers featured in how the TCRbeta library was prepared. TCRdb called the PCR reads again in MiXCR, with one record for every CDR3 protein. The top ten hold about 2.6% of the sample, which has 200,000 to 300,000 distinct CDR3 sequences, approximately 12% seen once. There are many counts of this clonotype.

The starting material was PBMCs from the stem cell graft donor, obtained from the stem cell graft. The receptor comes from a human donor who donated a stem cell graft to a child with acute lymphoblastic leukemia. The gene calls are TRBV4-3 and TRBJ1-2; a weak D match, TRBD1 (6 bases). Written as DNA, the CDR3 is TGCGCCAGCAGCCAGGGACATAGGGACTATGGCTACACCTTC. Its protein product is CASSQGHRDYGYTF.